Detailed here is one T cell receptor beta chain. TCRdb's table, derived via immunoSEQ multiplex PCR, lists solely in-frame clones and lacks some. The data contain over 750,000 clones, around 96% of them singletons. The data derive from a study of shared clonotypes between healthy human individuals. The CDR3 spans 17 residues. The germline V and J ends were trimmed by 5 bases and 6 bases, with 26 bases remaining between them. Germline V gives CDR1 LNHNV, CDR2 YYDKDF (reference sequence). Positively selected for CCR7, the CD45RO-negative cells used as naive CD8 cells excluded terminally differentiated effector memory CD45RA+ cells.

This TCR came from a man younger than 40 in good health. The V gene is TRBV15, the J gene TRBJ2-7; unclear D gene. What was sequenced was naive CD8+ T cells sorted from blood. The CDR3: CATSAASWGLTTSEQYF. Written as DNA, the CDR3 is TGTGCCACCAGCGCAGCGAGTTGGGGTCTTACCACCTCCGAGCAGTACTTC.